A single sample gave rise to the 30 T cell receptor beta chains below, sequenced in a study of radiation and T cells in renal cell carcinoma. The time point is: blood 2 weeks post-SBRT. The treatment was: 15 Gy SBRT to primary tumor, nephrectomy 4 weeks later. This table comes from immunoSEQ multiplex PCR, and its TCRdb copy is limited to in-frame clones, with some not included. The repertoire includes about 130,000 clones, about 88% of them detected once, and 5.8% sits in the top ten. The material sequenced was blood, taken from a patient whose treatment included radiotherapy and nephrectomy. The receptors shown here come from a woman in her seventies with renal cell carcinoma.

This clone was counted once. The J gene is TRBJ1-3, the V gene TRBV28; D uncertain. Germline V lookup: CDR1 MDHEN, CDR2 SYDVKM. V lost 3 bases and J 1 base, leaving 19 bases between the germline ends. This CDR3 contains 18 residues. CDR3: CASSFGFLLGLSGNTIYF. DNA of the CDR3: TGTGCCAGCAGTTTTGGTTTTCTGTTGGGGTTATCTGGAAACACCATATATTTT.

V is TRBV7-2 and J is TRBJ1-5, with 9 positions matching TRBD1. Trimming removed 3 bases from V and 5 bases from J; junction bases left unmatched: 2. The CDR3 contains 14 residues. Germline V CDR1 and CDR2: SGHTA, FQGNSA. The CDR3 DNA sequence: TGTGCCAGCAGCTTTCGACAGGGGGATCAGCCCCAGCATTTT. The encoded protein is CASSFRQGDQPQHF.

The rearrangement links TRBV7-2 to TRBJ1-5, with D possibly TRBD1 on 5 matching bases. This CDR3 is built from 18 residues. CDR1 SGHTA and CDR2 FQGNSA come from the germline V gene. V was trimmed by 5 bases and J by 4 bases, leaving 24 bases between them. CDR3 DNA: TGTGCCAGCAGCCAAGAAAGGGACTACCCTGGGCGGAATCAGCCCCAGCATTTT. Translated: CASSQERDYPGRNQPQHF.

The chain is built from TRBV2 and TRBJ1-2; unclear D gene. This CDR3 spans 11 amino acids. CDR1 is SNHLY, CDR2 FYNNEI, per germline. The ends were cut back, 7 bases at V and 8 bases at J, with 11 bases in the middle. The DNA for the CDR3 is TGTGCCAGCATGGCGGGGTACGGCTACACCTTC. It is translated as CASMAGYGYTF. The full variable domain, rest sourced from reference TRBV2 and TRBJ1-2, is EPEVTQTPSHQVTQMGQEVILRCVPISNHLYFYWYRQILGQKVEFLVSFYNNEISEKSEIFDDQFSVERPDGSNFTLKIRSTKLEDSAMYFCASMAGYGYTFGSGTRLTVV.

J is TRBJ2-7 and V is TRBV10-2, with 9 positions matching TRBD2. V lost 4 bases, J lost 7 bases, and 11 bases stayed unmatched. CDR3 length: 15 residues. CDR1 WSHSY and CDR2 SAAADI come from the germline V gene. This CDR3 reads CASSGGLALTGEQYF. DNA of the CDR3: TGCGCCAGCAGTGGGGGACTAGCTTTGACTGGAGAGCAGTACTTC.

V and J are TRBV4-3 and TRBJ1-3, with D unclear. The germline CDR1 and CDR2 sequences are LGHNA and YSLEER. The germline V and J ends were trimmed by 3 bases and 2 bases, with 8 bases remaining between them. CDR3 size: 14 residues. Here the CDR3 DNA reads TGCGCCAGCAGCCACGGGGTAACTGGAAACACCATATATTTT. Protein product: CASSHGVTGNTIYF.

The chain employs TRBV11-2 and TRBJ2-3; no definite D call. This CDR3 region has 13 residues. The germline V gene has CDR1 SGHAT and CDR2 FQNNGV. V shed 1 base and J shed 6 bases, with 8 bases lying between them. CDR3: CASSLGVGDTQYF. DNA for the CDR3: TGTGCCAGCAGCTTAGGTGTGGGGGATACGCAGTATTTT.

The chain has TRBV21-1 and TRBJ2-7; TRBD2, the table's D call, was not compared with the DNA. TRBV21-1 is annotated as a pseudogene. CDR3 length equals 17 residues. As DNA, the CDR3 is TGTGCCAGCAGCCCACGGACTAGCGGGGGGATATTCGGCGAGCAGTACTTC. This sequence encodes CASSPRTSGGIFGEQYF.

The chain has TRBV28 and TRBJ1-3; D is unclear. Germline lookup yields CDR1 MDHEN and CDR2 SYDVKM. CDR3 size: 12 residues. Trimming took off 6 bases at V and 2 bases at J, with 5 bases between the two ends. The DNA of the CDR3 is TGTGCCAGCAGCCGCCCTGGAAACACCATATATTTT. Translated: CASSRPGNTIYF. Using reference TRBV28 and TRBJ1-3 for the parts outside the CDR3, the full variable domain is DVKVTQSSRYLVKRTGEKVFLECVQDMDHENMFWYRQDPGLGLRLIYFSYDVKMKEKGDIPEGYSVSREKKERFSLILESASTNQTSMYLCASSRPGNTIYFGEGSWLTVV.

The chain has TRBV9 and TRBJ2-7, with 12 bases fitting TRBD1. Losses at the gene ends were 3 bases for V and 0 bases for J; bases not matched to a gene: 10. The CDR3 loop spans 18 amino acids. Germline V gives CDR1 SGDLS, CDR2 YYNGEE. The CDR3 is CASSARDRGQLSSYEQYF. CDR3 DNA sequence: TGTGCCAGCAGCGCCCGGGACAGGGGGCAACTGAGCTCCTACGAGCAGTACTTC. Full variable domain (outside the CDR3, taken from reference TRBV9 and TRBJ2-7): DSGVTQTPKHLITATGQRVTLRCSPRSGDLSVYWYQQSLDQGLQFLIQYYNGEERAKGNILERFSAQQFPDLHSELNLSSLELGDSALYFCASSARDRGQLSSYEQYFGPGTRLTVT.

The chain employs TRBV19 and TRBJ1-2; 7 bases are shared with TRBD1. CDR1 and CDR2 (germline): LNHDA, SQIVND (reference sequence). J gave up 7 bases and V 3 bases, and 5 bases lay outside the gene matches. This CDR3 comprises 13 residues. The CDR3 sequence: CASSIKTGLGYTF. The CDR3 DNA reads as TGTGCCAGTAGTATCAAGACAGGGCTTGGCTACACCTTC.

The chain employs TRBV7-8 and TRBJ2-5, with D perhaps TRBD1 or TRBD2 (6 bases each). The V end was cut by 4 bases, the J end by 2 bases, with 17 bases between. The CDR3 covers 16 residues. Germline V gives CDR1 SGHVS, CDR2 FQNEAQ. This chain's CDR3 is CASSSTGALGQETQYF. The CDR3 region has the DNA TGTGCCAGCAGCTCCACGGGGGCCTTAGGACAAGAGACCCAGTACTTC. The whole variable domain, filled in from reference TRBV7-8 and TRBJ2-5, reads GAGVSQSPRYKVAKRGQDVALRCDPISGHVSLFWYQQALGQGPEFLTYFQNEAQLDKSGLPSDRFFAERPEGSVSTLKIQRTQQEDSAVYLCASSSTGALGQETQYFGPGTRLLVL.

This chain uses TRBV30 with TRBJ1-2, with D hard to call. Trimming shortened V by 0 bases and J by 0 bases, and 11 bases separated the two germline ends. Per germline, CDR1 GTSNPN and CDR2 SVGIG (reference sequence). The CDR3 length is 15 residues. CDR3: CAWSVKGTANYGYTF. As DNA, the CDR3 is TGTGCCTGGAGTGTTAAGGGAACAGCTAACTATGGCTACACCTTC.

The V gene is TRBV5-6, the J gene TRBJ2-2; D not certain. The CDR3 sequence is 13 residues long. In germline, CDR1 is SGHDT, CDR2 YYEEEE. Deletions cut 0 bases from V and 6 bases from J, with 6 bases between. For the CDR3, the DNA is TGTGCCAGCAGCTTGGCGGTCTCCGGGGAGCTGTTTTTT. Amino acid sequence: CASSLAVSGELFF.

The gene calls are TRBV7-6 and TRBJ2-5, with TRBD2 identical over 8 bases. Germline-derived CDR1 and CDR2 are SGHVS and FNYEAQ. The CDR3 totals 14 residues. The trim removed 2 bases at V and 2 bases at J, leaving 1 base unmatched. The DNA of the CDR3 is TGTGCCAGCAGCTTATCTAGCGGGCAAGAGACCCAGTACTTC. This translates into CASSLSSGQETQYF.

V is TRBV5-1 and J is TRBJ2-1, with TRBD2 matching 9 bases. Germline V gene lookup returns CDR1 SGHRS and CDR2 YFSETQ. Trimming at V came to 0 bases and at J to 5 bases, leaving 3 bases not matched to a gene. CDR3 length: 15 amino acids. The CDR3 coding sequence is TGCGCCAGCAGCTTGGTGGCTAGCGGGGACAATGAGCAGTTCTTC. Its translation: CASSLVASGDNEQFF.

As DNA, the CDR3 is TGTGCCAGCAGCCGAGCCGGACAGGGCCTCTCCTACGAGCAGTACTTC. This gives the protein CASSRAGQGLSYEQYF. The chain couples TRBV7-8 to TRBJ2-7; 8 bases agree with TRBD1. Germline CDR1 is SGHVS and CDR2 is FQNEAQ. Trimming cost V 5 bases and J 0 bases; bases outside gene matches: 9. This CDR3 contains 16 residues.

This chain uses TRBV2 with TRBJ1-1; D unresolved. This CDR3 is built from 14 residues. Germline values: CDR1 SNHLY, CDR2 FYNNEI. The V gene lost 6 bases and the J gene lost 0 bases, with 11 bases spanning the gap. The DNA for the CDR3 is TGTGCCAGCAGGCAACAGTTACTGAACACTGAAGCTTTCTTT. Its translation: CASRQQLLNTEAFF.

The CDR3 DNA reads TGTGCCAGCAGCCAAGATTTTCTGGGGGTAGATACGCAGTATTTT. Protein product: CASSQDFLGVDTQYF. The V gene is TRBV4-2, the J gene TRBJ2-3; D is tentatively TRBD1 or TRBD2 (5 bases each). This CDR3 is 15 amino acids long. Germline V gives CDR1 LGHNA, CDR2 YNFKEQ. Deletions cut 0 bases from V and 5 bases from J, with 12 bases between.

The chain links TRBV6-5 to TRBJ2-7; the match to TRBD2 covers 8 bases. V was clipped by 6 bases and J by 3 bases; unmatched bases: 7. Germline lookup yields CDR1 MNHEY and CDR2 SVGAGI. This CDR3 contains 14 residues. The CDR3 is CASRRGDVYYEQYF. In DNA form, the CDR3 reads TGTGCCAGCAGGCGGGGGGACGTCTACTACGAGCAGTACTTC.

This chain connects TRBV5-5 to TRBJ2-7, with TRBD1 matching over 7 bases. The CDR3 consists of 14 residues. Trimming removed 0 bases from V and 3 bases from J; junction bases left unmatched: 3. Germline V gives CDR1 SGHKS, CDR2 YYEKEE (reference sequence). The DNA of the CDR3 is TGTGCCAGCAGCTTGGCCCCAGGGGGCTACGAGCAGTACTTC. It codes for CASSLAPGGYEQYF. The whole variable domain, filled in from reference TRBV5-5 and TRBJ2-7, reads DAGVTQSPTHLIKTRGQQVTLRCSPISGHKSVSWYQQVLGQGPQFIFQYYEKEERGRGNFPDRFSARQFPNYSSELNVNALLLGDSALYLCASSLAPGGYEQYFGPGTRLTVT.

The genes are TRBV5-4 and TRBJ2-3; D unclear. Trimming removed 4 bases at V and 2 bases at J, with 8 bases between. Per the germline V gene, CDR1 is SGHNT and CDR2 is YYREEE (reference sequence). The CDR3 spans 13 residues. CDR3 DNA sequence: TGTGCCAGCAGCCCTAGATACACAGATACGCAGTATTTT. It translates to CASSPRYTDTQYF.

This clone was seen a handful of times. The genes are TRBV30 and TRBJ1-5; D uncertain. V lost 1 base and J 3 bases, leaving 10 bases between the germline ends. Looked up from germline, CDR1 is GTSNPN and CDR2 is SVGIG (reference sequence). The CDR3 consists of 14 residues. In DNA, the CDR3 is TGTGCCTGGAGTGACAACCTCTCCAATCAGCCCCAGCATTTT. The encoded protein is CAWSDNLSNQPQHF.

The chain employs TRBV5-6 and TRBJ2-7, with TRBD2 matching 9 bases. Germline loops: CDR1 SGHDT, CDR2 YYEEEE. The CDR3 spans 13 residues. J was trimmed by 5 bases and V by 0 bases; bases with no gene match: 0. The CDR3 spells CASSLGGGDEQYF. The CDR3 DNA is TGTGCCAGCAGCTTGGGCGGGGGGGACGAGCAGTACTTC.

The CDR3 bases are TGTGCCATCAGGAGTGCTAGCGGGAAGTACCAAGAGACCCAGTACTTC. This encodes CAIRSASGKYQETQYF. The rearrangement joins TRBV10-3 to TRBJ2-5; TRBD2 aligns across 9 bases. This CDR3 is 16 amino acids long. Germline assignment: CDR1 ENHRY and CDR2 SYGVKD. V dropped 6 bases and J dropped 0; count of bases not matched to a gene: 8.

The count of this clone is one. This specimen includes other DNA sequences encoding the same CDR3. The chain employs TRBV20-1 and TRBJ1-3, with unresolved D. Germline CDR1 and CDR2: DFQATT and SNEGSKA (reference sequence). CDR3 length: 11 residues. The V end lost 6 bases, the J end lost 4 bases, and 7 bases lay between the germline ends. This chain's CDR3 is CSAPSGNTIYF. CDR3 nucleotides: TGCAGTGCACCCTCCGGAAACACCATATATTTT.

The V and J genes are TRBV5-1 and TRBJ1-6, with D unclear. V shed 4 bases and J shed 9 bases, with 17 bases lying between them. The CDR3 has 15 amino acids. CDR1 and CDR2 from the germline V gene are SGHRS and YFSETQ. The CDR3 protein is CASSPGRNLGSPLHF. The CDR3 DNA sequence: TGCGCCAGCAGCCCGGGTCGGAACCTGGGTTCACCCCTCCACTTT.

CDR3 bases: TGTGCCAGCAGCCCCCGACTAGCTGTAGATACGCAGTATTTT. This codes for CASSPRLAVDTQYF. V and J are TRBV9 and TRBJ2-3, with 7 bases lining up with TRBD2. The CDR3 is 14 residues long. V lost 4 bases, J lost 5 bases, and 7 bases stayed unmatched. The germline CDR1 and CDR2 sequences are SGDLS and YYNGEE. Supplemented by reference TRBV9 and TRBJ2-3, the full variable domain reads DSGVTQTPKHLITATGQRVTLRCSPRSGDLSVYWYQQSLDQGLQFLIQYYNGEERAKGNILERFSAQQFPDLHSELNLSSLELGDSALYFCASSPRLAVDTQYFGPGTRLTVL.

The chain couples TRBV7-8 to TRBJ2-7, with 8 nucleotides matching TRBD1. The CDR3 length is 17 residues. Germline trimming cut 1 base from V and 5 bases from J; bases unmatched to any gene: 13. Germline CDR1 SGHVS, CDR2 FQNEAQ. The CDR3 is CASSLEWRPGGANEQYF. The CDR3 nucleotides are TGTGCCAGCAGCTTAGAGTGGCGACCAGGGGGCGCGAACGAGCAGTACTTC.

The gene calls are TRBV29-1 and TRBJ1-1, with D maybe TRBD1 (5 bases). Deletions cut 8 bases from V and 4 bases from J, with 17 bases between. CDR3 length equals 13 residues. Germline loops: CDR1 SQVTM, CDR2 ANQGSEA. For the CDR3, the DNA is TGCAGCCCCCGACGGGGGAGTGGCACTGAAGCTTTCTTT. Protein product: CSPRRGSGTEAFF.